This T cell receptor beta chain emerged from a study of T cells in Graves' hyperthyroidism and ophthalmopathy. About this clonotype: A much larger clonotype is one base distant, so this may be a read error.

Researchers amplified the TCR beta CDR3 regions from RNA transcripts. Initially, a first-round RT-PCR of the TCR CDR3 employed the HTBI primer set. TCRdb processed the multiplex PCR reads anew with MiXCR; each CDR3 protein has one entry. The table has approximately 380,000 distinct CDR3 sequences, around 18% seen once; the top ten hold 40%. This CDR3 is 15 amino acids long. Per germline, CDR1 SNHLY and CDR2 FYNNEI. Trimming took 6 bases from V and 1 from J; bases not matched to a gene: 9. In making diagnoses, clinical symptoms, serum thyroxine and TRAb, thyroid ultrasound and orbital computed tomography were all used.

V usage is TRBV2 and J usage is TRBJ2-7, with TRBD1 matching over 7 bases. The clonotype comes from a man aged 18 to 30 with Graves' ophthalmopathy. The sequenced material came from blood. Here the CDR3 DNA reads TGTGCCAGCAGCGCGGCCGGGACAGCATCCTACGAGCAGTACTTC. This codes for CASSAAGTASYEQYF.